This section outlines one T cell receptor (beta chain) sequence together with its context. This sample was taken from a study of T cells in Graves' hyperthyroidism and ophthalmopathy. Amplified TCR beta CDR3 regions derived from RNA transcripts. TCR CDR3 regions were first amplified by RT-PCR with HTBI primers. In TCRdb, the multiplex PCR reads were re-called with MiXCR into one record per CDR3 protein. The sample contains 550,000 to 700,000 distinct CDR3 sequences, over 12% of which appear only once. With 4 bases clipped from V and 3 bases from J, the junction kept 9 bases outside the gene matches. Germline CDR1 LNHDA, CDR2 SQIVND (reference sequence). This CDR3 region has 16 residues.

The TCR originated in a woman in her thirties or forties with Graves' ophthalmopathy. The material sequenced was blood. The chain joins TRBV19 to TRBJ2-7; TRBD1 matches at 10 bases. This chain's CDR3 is CASSTRQGAFDYEQYF. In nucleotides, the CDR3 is TGTGCCAGTAGTACACGACAGGGGGCTTTCGACTACGAGCAGTACTTC.